This TCR beta chain was retrieved from a study of read filtering for tumor transcriptome and immune sequencing (dated by TCRdb to the early 2020s). About the full investigation: The cohort had some 16 male and 15 or so female patients with a mean age of roughly 62 years, ranging from roughly 45 to 85. By revised international staging, eight or nine patients were R-ISS I, fewer than 20 were R-ISS II and about seven were R-ISS III. After DNase treatment, whole-transcriptome libraries were prepared with the TruSeq RNA Access Library Prep Kit. Per sample, about 4 to 10.27 million TCR-region mapped reads were obtained with IR-seq, compared with only about 85 to 1273 with RNA-seq. TCR repertoires obtained by targeted immune repertoire sequencing and by bulk whole-transcriptome sequencing performed on the same bone marrow samples were compared. One main goal was a read-filtering strategy for immune repertoire data, in particular deciding whether clonotypes backed by only one read should be removed. General study outcomes and caveats: The sorted CD138-negative fraction was not purified T cells but a mixed bone marrow immune population. The correlation between IR-seq and RNA-seq shared clonotype proportions was increased by removal of single-read clonotypes. In IR-seq, 80% to 85% of clonotypes but around 3.5% of total reads were represented by single-read clonotypes, whereas in RNA-seq, 74.6% of clonotypes and approximately 45% of reads were represented by single-read clonotypes. Compared with RNA-seq, IR-seq captured clonotypes at much greater depth and more reliably, and a smaller IR-seq throughput was enough to identify most of the shared clonotypes.

Notes on this clonotype: This receptor's antigen is unknown. No qualities accompany the bases; no much larger clone lies one base away.

TCR libraries were built from roughly 400 ng RNA with the Immunoverse kit, using molecular barcoded adaptors covering alpha/delta and beta/gamma chains. TCR library preparation was performed with the same RNA that was used for transcriptome sequencing. TCR libraries were sequenced on an Illumina HiSeq 4000 with 2 x 150 cycles. The authors' analysis ran thus. Using MiXCR, which included quality filtering and error correction, TCR reads were aligned to human V, D, J and C references and then assembled into CDR3 clonotypes. The tcR package in R was used to analyze clonotype counts and gene usage diversity. Raw mapping reads were checked after the RNA-seq reads had been mapped by STAR aligner version 2.5.3a onto the human GRCh37 genome. To test how sequencing depth affects detected clonotypes, IR-seq fastq files were randomly downsampled with Seqtk 1.3. The public reads were reprocessed in TCRdb via fastp at Q25 and MiXCR, keeping in-frame beta chains. Each entry is one CDR3 protein sequence, shown with its most common DNA and genes. The V and J calls shown here were made by TCRdb, not taken from the authors' results. Here the sample has around 60,000 distinct CDR3 sequences; roughly a fifth occur a single time. Roughly 13% of the sample rests with the top ten.

Every patient had bone marrow sampled at the time of active disease. Ficoll-Hypaque density gradient centrifugation was used to isolate the bone marrow mononuclear cells. Myeloma plasma cells were removed and CD138-negative cells were collected by negative selection after labeling with CD138 magnetic microbeads on a MACS separator. Flow cytometry with CD138 antibodies on an Attune NxT was used to check how pure the isolated cells were. Total RNA was extracted with TRIzol reagent and quantified with a NanoDrop spectrophotometer. For each patient, paired RNA-seq and IR-seq were run on the CD138-negative bone marrow sample from that patient. The clonotype was recovered from a donor aged 40 or over with multiple myeloma. The sample consisted of a population of CD138-negative cells sorted from bone marrow. Interpreted using the paper, the cell subset or site label stands for: bone marrow mononuclear cells depleted of CD138+ plasma/myeloma cells by negative magnetic selection.

This receptor has the CDR3 CASSQGLGGQGRIANTGELFF. The DNA sequence is given as TGCGCCAGCAGCCAAGGGCTCGGTGGACAGGGGAGAATCGCGAACACCGGGGAGCTGTTTTTT. Here the chain combines TRBV4-1 and TRBJ2-2; 9 central bases correspond to TRBD1. From the cysteine up to the phenylalanine, the CDR3 has a length of 21 residues. The CDR3 DNA has 63 bases and is translated from base 1. Looking up the germline V gene yields CDR1 MGHRA and CDR2 YSYEKL. Trimming leaves V shorter by 1 base and J shorter by 0 bases, with the junction holding 15 bases beyond the gene matches.